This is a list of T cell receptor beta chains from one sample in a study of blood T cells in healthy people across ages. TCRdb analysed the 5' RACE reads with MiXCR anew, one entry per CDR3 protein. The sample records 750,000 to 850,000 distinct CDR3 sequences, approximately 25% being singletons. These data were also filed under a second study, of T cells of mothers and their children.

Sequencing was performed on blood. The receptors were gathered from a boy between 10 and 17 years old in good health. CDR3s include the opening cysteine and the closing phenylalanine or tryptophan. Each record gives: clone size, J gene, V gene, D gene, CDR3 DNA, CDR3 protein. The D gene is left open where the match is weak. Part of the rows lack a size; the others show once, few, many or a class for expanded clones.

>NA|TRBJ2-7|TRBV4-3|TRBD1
TGCGCCAGCAGCCAAGATCTGAGTGACAGGGACATCCTCTACGAGCAGTACTTC
CASSQDLSDRDILYEQYF
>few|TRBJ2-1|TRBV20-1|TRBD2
TGCAGTGCTCCGTCGTCTAGCGGGTTTTACAATGAGCAGTTCTTC
CSAPSSSGFYNEQFF
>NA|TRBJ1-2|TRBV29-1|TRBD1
TGCAGCGCATCAGGACAGGGCAATTATGGCTACACCTTC
CSASGQGNYGYTF
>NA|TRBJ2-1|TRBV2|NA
TGTGCCAGCAGGTTTGACAGGGAGGCCTACAATGAGCAGTTCTTC
CASRFDREAYNEQFF
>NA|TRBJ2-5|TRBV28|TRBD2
TGTGCCAGCAGTTTTCCCGGGGCGGGAGCCCAAGAGACCCAGTACTTC
CASSFPGAGAQETQYF
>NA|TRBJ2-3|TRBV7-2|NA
TGTGCCAGCAGCTTAGGGCCAGCGGGCCTTAGCACAGATATGCAGTATTTT
CASSLGPAGLSTDMQYF
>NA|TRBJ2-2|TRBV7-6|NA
TGTGCCAGCAGCTTCATCAGGGGGAACACCGGGGAGCTGTTTTTT
CASSFIRGNTGELFF
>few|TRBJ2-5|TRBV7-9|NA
TGTGCCAGCAGCTTAGCCGGGGGCGTGGTCGTAGAGACCCAGTACTTC
CASSLAGGVVVETQYF
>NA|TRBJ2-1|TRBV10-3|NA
TGTGCCATCAGTGAGTCAGGCGGGCTCGGCAATGAGCAGTTCTTC
CAISESGGLGNEQFF
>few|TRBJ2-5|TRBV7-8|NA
TGTGCCAGCAGCTTAACGGGATCTACCCAAGAGACCCAGTACTTC
CASSLTGSTQETQYF
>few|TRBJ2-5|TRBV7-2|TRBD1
TGTGCCAGCAGCACGGGACAGGCATTACAAGAGACCCAGTACTTC
CASSTGQALQETQYF
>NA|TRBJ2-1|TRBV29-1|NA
TGCAGCGTTGGAACCGGCGAGAACCCGCAGTTCTTC
CSVGTGENPQFF
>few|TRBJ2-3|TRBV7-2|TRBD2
TGTGCCAGCAGCCTCGGGACTAGCGGGAGGGTGGATACGCAGTATTTT
CASSLGTSGRVDTQYF
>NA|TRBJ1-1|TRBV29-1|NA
TGCAGCGTTGGCACCATGCCTTTCTTT
CSVGTMPFF
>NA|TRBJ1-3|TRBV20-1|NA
TGCAGTGCTCTCAGGACGGGCGGAAACACCATATATTTT
CSALRTGGNTIYF
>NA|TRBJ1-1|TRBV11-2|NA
TGTGCCAGCAGCTTAGAATCGGCCGGCCCAACGGATGCTTTCTTT
CASSLESAGPTDAFF
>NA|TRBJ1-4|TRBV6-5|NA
TGTGCCAGCAGTTACTCCGGGGGGAGGGAAAAGCTGTTTTTT
CASSYSGGREKLFF
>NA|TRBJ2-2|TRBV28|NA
TGTGCCATTGCAGGGGGGGTATCCGGGGAGCTGTTTTTT
CAIAGGVSGELFF
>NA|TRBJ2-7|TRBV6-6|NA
TGTGCCAGCAGTAACGGACCGGGACACTCCTACGAGCAGTACTTC
CASSNGPGHSYEQYF
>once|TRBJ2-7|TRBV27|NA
TGTGCCAGCAGACCAGGCATCTACGAGCAGTACTTC
CASRPGIYEQYF
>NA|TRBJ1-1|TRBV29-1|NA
TGCAGCGCGGGCGTGGGGGGGAACACTGAAGCTTTCTTT
CSAGVGGNTEAFF
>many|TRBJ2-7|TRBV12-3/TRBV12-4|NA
TGTGCCAGCAGTTTAGTCGGGACACCGTCCTACGAGCAGTACTTC
CASSLVGTPSYEQYF
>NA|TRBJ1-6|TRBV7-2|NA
TGTGCCAGCAGCTTAGAGATGCCTTCCTTATTCTCCTATAATGCACCCCTCCACTTT
CASSLEMPSLFSYNAPLHF
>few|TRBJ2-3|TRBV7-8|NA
TGTGCCAGCAGCCGGCCGGGAGAGGCAGATACGCAGTATTTT
CASSRPGEADTQYF
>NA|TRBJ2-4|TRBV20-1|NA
TGCAGTGCTGTCGCGGGAATAGCCAAAAACATTCAGTACTTC
CSAVAGIAKNIQYF
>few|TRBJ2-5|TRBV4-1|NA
TGCGCCAGCAGCCAAGAGGGACGTGGGAGCTCCTACAGACAAGAGACCCAGTACTTC
CASSQEGRGSSYRQETQYF
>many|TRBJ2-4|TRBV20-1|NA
TGCAGTGCTATCCAGGGGATAGCCAAAAACATTCAGTACTTC
CSAIQGIAKNIQYF
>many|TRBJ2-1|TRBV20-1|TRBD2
TGCAGCTCGAGGAGGAAACTTCCGGGACTACCCTCCAATGAGCAGTTCTTC
CSSRRKLPGLPSNEQFF
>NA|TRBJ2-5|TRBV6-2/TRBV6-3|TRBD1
TGTGCCAGCAGTTACAAGCAGGGGGAAGGAGAGACCCAGTACTTC
CASSYKQGEGETQYF
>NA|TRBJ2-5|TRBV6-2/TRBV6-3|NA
TGTGCCAGCAGTTACTCGATTACAGGGCAGGAGACCCAGTACTTC
CASSYSITGQETQYF
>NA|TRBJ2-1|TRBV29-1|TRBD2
TGCAGCCTGGTGGCGGGAGGGAACAATGAGCAGTTCTTC
CSLVAGGNNEQFF
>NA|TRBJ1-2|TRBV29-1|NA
TGCAGCGTTGTGGGGGTTTCCGGGGACTATGGCTACACCTTC
CSVVGVSGDYGYTF
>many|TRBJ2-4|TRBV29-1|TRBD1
TGCAGCGTTGTTCCAGGGGGTTGGGGCAAAAACATTCAGTACTTC
CSVVPGGWGKNIQYF
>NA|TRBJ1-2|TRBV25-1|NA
TGTGCCAGCAGTGAATCAACAGCTTATGGCTACACCTTC
CASSESTAYGYTF
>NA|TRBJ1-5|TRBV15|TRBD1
TGTGCCACCAGCAGCTTTACCGGGACAGGGGGAATATATAGCAATCAGCCCCAGCATTTT
CATSSFTGTGGIYSNQPQHF
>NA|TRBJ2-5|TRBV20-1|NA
TGCAGTGCTCGGAACTCCGCGACACCCAAAGAGACCCAGTACTTC
CSARNSATPKETQYF
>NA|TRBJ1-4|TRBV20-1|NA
TGCAGTGCCTCAGGGAACGAAAATGAAAAACTGTTTTTT
CSASGNENEKLFF
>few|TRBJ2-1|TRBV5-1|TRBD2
TGCGCCAGCAGCTTGCAGAGACTAGCGGGAGGGCCTAATGAGCAGTTCTTC
CASSLQRLAGGPNEQFF
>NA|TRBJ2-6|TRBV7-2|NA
TGTGCCAGCAGCTTACAGGCGCTACTGGAGGCCAACGTCCTGACTTTC
CASSLQALLEANVLTF
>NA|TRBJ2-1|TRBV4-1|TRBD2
TGCGCCAGCAGCCAGGTACTAGCGGGGGCGAACAATGAGCAGTTCTTC
CASSQVLAGANNEQFF
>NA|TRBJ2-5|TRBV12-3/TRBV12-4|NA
TGTGCCAGCAGTTTAGTTTCGTCGGAGACCCAGTACTTC
CASSLVSSETQYF
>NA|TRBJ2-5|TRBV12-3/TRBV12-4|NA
TGTGCCAGCAGCCCGGTTCCGGGGCGCCAAGAGACCCAGTACTTC
CASSPVPGRQETQYF
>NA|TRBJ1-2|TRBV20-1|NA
TGCAGTGCTAGGCTCGTGGGCGGCTATGGCTACACCTTC
CSARLVGGYGYTF
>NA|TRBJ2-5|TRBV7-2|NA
TGTGCCAGCAGTACCGCGCGGGTCAAAGAGACCCAGTACTTC
CASSTARVKETQYF
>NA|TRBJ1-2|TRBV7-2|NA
TGTGCCAGCAGCCAAGCGGCGGGCTATGGCTACACCTTC
CASSQAAGYGYTF
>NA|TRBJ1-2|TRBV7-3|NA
TGTGCCAGCAGCCAATTAACCCCCTATGGCTACACCTTC
CASSQLTPYGYTF
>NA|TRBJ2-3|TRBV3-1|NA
TGTGCCAGCAGCCAACGGGATGAAGGCTGCACAGATACGCAGTATTTT
CASSQRDEGCTDTQYF
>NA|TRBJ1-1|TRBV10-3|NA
TGTGCCATCAGTCCCCAGGGGTCAAACACTAAAGCTTTCTTT
CAISPQGSNTKAFF
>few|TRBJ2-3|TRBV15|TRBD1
TGTGCCTCGAACCCAGCAGGGGGTTCCACAGATACGCAGTATTTT
CASNPAGGSTDTQYF
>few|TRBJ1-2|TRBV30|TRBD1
TGTGCCTGGAGTGTCGCAGGGGGGCTCTATGGCTACACCTTC
CAWSVAGGLYGYTF
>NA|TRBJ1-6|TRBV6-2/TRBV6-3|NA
TGTGCCAGCACACCACTTGGACGGTTTAATTCACCCCTCCACTTT
CASTPLGRFNSPLHF
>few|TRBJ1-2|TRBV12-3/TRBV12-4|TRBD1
TGTGCCAGCAGTTTCCGCCCCGGGACAGGGGATAACTATGGCTACACCTTC
CASSFRPGTGDNYGYTF